The entry below describes one T cell receptor beta chain. The target antigen is unknown. These data originate in a study of identifying expanded T cells in peripheral blood. Study-level points and caveats: Differentially abundant clones: roughly 1.3 between replicates, 16.4 at 2 to 3 weeks, around 20 at four. Variance in clone template counts between roughly 2-week samples significantly increased with total template count across all healthy donors.

Trimming removed 3 bases at V and 4 bases at J, with 9 bases between. The CDR3 totals 13 residues. Germline loops: CDR1 SNHLY, CDR2 FYNNEI. Healthy donors had no documented immune events, such as infections, while sampled. Clones were sequenced by immunoSEQ multiplex PCR, and TCRdb holds only the in-frame ones, with some missing. The sample holds around 84,000 clones, 80% to 90% seen once. Sequenced material: blood. The TCR was taken from a person aged 18 to 70 in good health. The chain is built from TRBV2 and TRBJ1-2, with D possibly being TRBD1 (5 bases). DNA for the CDR3: TGTGCCAGCAGTGAGGGGCAGCCCTATGGCTACACCTTC. It yields the protein CASSEGQPYGYTF.